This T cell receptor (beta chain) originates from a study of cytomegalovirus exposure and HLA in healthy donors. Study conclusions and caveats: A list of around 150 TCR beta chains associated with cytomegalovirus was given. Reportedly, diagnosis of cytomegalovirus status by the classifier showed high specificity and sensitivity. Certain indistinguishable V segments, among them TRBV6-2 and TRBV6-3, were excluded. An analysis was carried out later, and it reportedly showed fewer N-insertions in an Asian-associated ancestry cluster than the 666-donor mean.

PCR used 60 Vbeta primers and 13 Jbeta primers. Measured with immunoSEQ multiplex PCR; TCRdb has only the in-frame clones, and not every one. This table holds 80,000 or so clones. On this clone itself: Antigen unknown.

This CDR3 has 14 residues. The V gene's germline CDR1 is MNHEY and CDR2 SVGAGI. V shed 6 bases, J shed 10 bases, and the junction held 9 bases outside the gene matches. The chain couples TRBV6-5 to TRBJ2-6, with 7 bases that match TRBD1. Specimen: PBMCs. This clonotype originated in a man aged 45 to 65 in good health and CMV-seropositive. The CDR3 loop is CASRTPGQTNVLTF. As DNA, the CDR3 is TGTGCCAGCAGAACCCCGGGACAGACAAACGTCCTGACTTTC.